One sample yielded the 30 T cell receptor beta chains listed below, sequenced in a study of CD8 T cells in Susac syndrome. Reverse transcription of 0.5 to 1 ug RNA used random hexamers. A single record per CDR3 protein comes from TCRdb applying MiXCR to the immunoSEQ multiplex PCR reads. This table holds hundreds of thousands of distinct CDR3 sequences, 85% to 95% found once. Sequencing used CD4+ T cells from PBMCs. Receptor source: a human donor with Susac syndrome.

This clonotype was seen more than once but under ten times. CDR3 protein: CASSQVSNNSPLHF. CDR3 DNA: TGCGCCAGCAGCCAAGTCAGCAATAATTCACCCCTCCACTTT. V usage is TRBV4-1 and J usage is TRBJ1-6; D unresolved. V lost 1 base to trimming and J lost 5 bases, with 6 bases between them. The CDR3 length is 14 residues. Germline V gene lookup returns CDR1 MGHRA and CDR2 YSYEKL.

There are a few counts of this clonotype. The chain links TRBV7-6 to TRBJ1-2, with 9 bases aligning to TRBD1. Looked up from germline, CDR1 is SGHVS and CDR2 is FNYEAQ. The CDR3 is made up of 13 amino acids. Trimming took 5 bases from V and 6 from J; bases not matched to a gene: 4. CDR3 region: CASSPQGADGYTF. CDR3 sequence (DNA): TGTGCCAGCAGCCCACAGGGGGCCGATGGCTACACCTTC.

The chain links TRBV29-1 to TRBJ1-1; no clear D. This CDR3 has 13 residues. CDR1 is SQVTM and CDR2 is ANQGSEA in the germline V gene. V was trimmed by 4 bases and J by 5 bases, leaving 14 bases between them. As DNA, the CDR3 is TGCAGCGTTGCCCTCTCCCACGGGACTGAAGCTTTCTTT. This sequence encodes CSVALSHGTEAFF.

V and J are TRBV18 and TRBJ2-7; no definite D call. Germline assignment: CDR1 KGHSH and CDR2 LQKENI. The CDR3 has 16 amino acids. The V end lost 2 bases, the J end lost 1 base, and 15 bases lay between the germline ends. The CDR3 nucleotides are TGTGCCAGCTCACCAGCGAGCACTAAACCTTCCTACGAGCAGTACTTC. As protein: CASSPASTKPSYEQYF.

The chain couples TRBV30 to TRBJ1-3; D is undetermined. The germline CDR1 and CDR2 sequences are GTSNPN and SVGIG (reference sequence). Trimming removed 2 bases from V and 0 bases from J, with 8 bases in between. CDR3 size: 14 residues. For the CDR3, the DNA is TGTGCCTGGAGTCCCCTCAGCTCTGGAAACACCATATATTTT. It yields the protein CAWSPLSSGNTIYF.

The chain uses TRBV6-6 and TRBJ1-2; possibly TRBD1 for D (6 bases). V gave up 5 bases and J gave up 4 bases, with 11 bases separating them. This CDR3 spans 13 amino acids. Germline CDR1 is MNHNY and CDR2 is SVGAGI (reference sequence). Here the CDR3 DNA reads TGTGCCAGCAGTGCACAGGGAATCTATGGCTACACCTTC. Amino acids: CASSAQGIYGYTF.

The J gene is TRBJ2-7, the V gene TRBV7-2, with 7 bases aligning to TRBD1. Germline CDR1 and CDR2: SGHTA and FQGNSA. The trim removed 1 base at V and 2 bases at J, leaving 5 bases unmatched. This CDR3 contains 15 residues. In DNA, the CDR3 is TGTGCCAGCAGCTTAGAAGGGGGCGGAGCCTACGAGCAGTACTTC. This gives the protein CASSLEGGGAYEQYF.

About this clonotype itself: The junction and the germline gene differ at one end; a read error may be behind it. The V and J genes are TRBV5-6 and TRBJ1-1, with a weak D call TRBD1 (5 bases). Germline assignment: CDR1 SGHDT and CDR2 YYEEEE. The CDR3 length is 15 residues. The chain's CDR3 is CASSSITDSSDEVFF. In DNA form, the CDR3 reads TGTGCCAGCAGCTCCATAACTGACAGTTCGGATGAAGTTTTCTTT.

The chain carries TRBV7-2 and TRBJ2-6; 12 bases fit TRBD2. The length of the CDR3 is 16 residues. With 8 bases clipped from V and 3 bases from J, the junction kept 5 bases outside the gene matches. CDR1 is SGHTA and CDR2 is FQGNSA in the germline V gene. The CDR3 bases are TGTGCCAGCGCCACTAGCGGGGGGCTTGGGGCCAACGTCCTGACTTTC. It encodes CASATSGGLGANVLTF.

This chain connects TRBV29-1 to TRBJ2-7; 7 positions agree with TRBD1. V shed 4 bases and J 2 bases; nucleotides not matched to a gene: 5. Germline CDR1 is SQVTM and CDR2 is ANQGSEA. The CDR3 runs to 13 residues. CDR3 nucleotide sequence: TGCAGCGTTGCAGGGACAGACACCTACGAGCAGTACTTC. Translated, it gives CSVAGTDTYEQYF.

This chain joins TRBV29-1 and TRBJ1-2; TRBD1 aligns across 7 bases. The CDR3 extends over 12 amino acids. The trim removed 5 bases at V and 6 bases at J, leaving 6 bases unmatched. In germline, CDR1 is SQVTM, CDR2 ANQGSEA. The CDR3 coding sequence is TGCAGCGTTCTCACGGGGACAGATGGCTACACCTTC. Translating gives CSVLTGTDGYTF.

J is TRBJ2-7 and V is TRBV29-1; 8 positions agree with TRBD1. Trimming cost V 3 bases and J 7 bases; bases outside gene matches: 8. The germline V gene has CDR1 SQVTM and CDR2 ANQGSEA. The CDR3 spans 13 residues. The CDR3 DNA reads as TGCAGCGTTGACCGACAGGGGATTGGGGAGCAGTACTTC. Amino acids: CSVDRQGIGEQYF.

The rearrangement links TRBV5-1 to TRBJ2-3; no clear D. Germline CDR1 is SGHRS and CDR2 is YFSETQ. This CDR3 has 14 amino acids. V dropped 4 bases and J dropped 1 base, with 10 bases sitting between them. Here the CDR3 DNA reads TGCGCCAGCAGCCAATCCGCCGGCACAGATACGCAGTATTTT. This encodes CASSQSAGTDTQYF.

The chain recombines TRBV6-6 with TRBJ1-1, with TRBD1 as a possible D gene (5 bases). Per the germline V gene, CDR1 is MNHNY and CDR2 is SVGAGI (reference sequence). Trimming took 8 bases from V and 0 from J, leaving 13 bases between them. This CDR3 region has 14 residues. The CDR3, as DNA: TGTGCCAGCGGCCGGGGACTGATGAACACTGAAGCTTTCTTT. Its translation: CASGRGLMNTEAFF.

This sequence joins TRBV3-1 and TRBJ2-3; D may match TRBD1 or TRBD2 (5 bases each). This CDR3 has 17 residues. The germline V and J ends were trimmed by 3 bases and 2 bases, with 18 bases remaining between them. Germline-derived CDR1 and CDR2 are LGHDT and YNNKEL (reference sequence). The CDR3 DNA sequence: TGTGCCAGCAGCCACGGACTCCGGGACGGATTCACAGATACGCAGTATTTT. It is translated as CASSHGLRDGFTDTQYF.

This chain connects TRBV2 to TRBJ2-5, with D unresolved. V was cut by 4 bases and J by 5 bases, with 8 bases left in between. Germline V lookup: CDR1 SNHLY, CDR2 FYNNEI. The CDR3 covers 12 residues. The chain's CDR3 is CASSGNSETQYF. In DNA form, the CDR3 reads TGTGCCAGCAGTGGAAATTCGGAGACCCAGTACTTC.

The count of this clonotype is one. The V call is TRBV20-1, the J call TRBJ1-5, with 7 nucleotides matching TRBD1. The J segment lost 5 bases and the V segment lost 6 bases, leaving 19 bases of the junction unmatched. The CDR3 covers 17 residues. Per germline, CDR1 DFQATT and CDR2 SNEGSKA (reference sequence). DNA of the CDR3: TGCAGTGCCACCAAATCCTGGACAGGTGATAGGGATCAGCCCCAGCATTTT. It translates to CSATKSWTGDRDQPQHF.

The chain joins TRBV3-1 to TRBJ2-3; the D gene could be TRBD1 or TRBD2 (6 bases each). Trimming took off 5 bases at V and 0 bases at J, with 15 bases between the two ends. The CDR3 runs 16 residues. Germline CDR1 reads LGHDT; CDR2 reads YNNKEL (reference sequence). CDR3 coding DNA: TGTGCCAGCAGCTCTAGGGGGGAAACTAGCACAGATACGCAGTATTTT. Translating gives CASSSRGETSTDTQYF.

The chain is built from TRBV19 and TRBJ2-3; TRBD1 might be the D (6 bases). In germline, CDR1 is LNHDA, CDR2 SQIVND (reference sequence). The ends were cut back, 4 bases at V and 1 base at J, with 15 bases in the middle. The CDR3 extends over 16 amino acids. CDR3 nucleotides: TGTGCCAGTAGTACCGGCCAGGGGTCGGGCACAGATACGCAGTATTTT. It translates to CASSTGQGSGTDTQYF. The whole variable domain, filled in from reference TRBV19 and TRBJ2-3, reads DGGITQSPKYLFRKEGQNVTLSCEQNLNHDAMYWYRQDPGQGLRLIYYSQIVNDFQKGDIAEGYSVSREKKESFPLTVTSAQKNPTAFYLCASSTGQGSGTDTQYFGPGTRLTVL.

The CDR3 DNA is TGTGCCAGCTCACCAACGGAGGAAGCTTTCTTT. The encoded protein is CASSPTEEAFF. The rearrangement joins TRBV18 to TRBJ1-1; no definite D call. The germline V gene has CDR1 KGHSH and CDR2 LQKENI. This CDR3 region has 11 residues. Trimming took 2 bases from V and 8 from J, leaving 6 bases between them.

The chain joins TRBV20-1 to TRBJ1-1; 9 bases are a match to TRBD1. Germline V gene data show CDR1 as DFQATT and CDR2 as SNEGSKA (reference sequence). The CDR3 is 16 residues long. V gave up 1 base and J gave up 11 bases; unmatched junction bases: 17. This CDR3 is CSARGGDRDATGLAFF. The CDR3 DNA is TGCAGTGCTAGAGGTGGGGACAGGGACGCGACGGGTTTGGCTTTCTTT.

The chain couples TRBV13 to TRBJ2-4, with TRBD1 identical over 8 bases. J lost 8 bases, V lost 5 bases, and 8 bases had no gene match. Germline V lookup: CDR1 PRHDT, CDR2 FYEKMQ (reference sequence). The CDR3 extends over 14 amino acids. CDR3 residues: CASSLRTGLDIQYF. CDR3 nucleotides: TGTGCCAGCAGCCTCAGGACAGGGTTGGACATTCAGTACTTC.

The genes are TRBV5-6 and TRBJ2-7; D is undetermined. Trimming took 2 bases from V and 3 from J, leaving 12 bases between them. This CDR3 region has 14 residues. Germline CDR1 and CDR2: SGHDT and YYEEEE. The CDR3 protein is CASSLKTLFYEQYF. The DNA for the CDR3 is TGTGCCAGCAGCTTAAAGACCCTCTTCTACGAGCAGTACTTC.

The rearrangement uses TRBV20-1 and TRBJ2-7, with D possibly matching TRBD1 (8 bases). Trimming took 5 bases from V and 1 from J, leaving 15 bases between them. CDR3 length: 14 amino acids. CDR1 is DFQATT, CDR2 SNEGSKA, per germline (reference sequence). DNA of the CDR3: TGCAGTGCTCAGGACAGGGACTATTCCTACGAGCAGTACTTC. This codes for CSAQDRDYSYEQYF.

The rearrangement joins TRBV10-3 to TRBJ1-1; D not certain. This CDR3 is 15 amino acids long. Germline CDR1 reads ENHRY; CDR2 reads SYGVKD. The germline V and J ends were trimmed by 2 bases and 1 base, with 11 bases remaining between them. The CDR3 reads CAISEKSSGNTEAFF. The CDR3 region has the DNA TGTGCCATCAGTGAGAAATCTTCTGGGAACACTGAAGCTTTCTTT.

J is TRBJ1-1 and V is TRBV4-3, with D hard to call. The germline V gene encodes CDR1 LGHNA and CDR2 YSLEER. Trimming pared 3 bases from V and 6 bases from J, leaving 14 bases between. CDR3 length: 14 residues. The CDR3 protein is CASSQEGRFPEAFF. CDR3 DNA sequence: TGCGCCAGCAGCCAGGAGGGCAGGTTTCCTGAAGCTTTCTTT.

The chain has TRBV20-1 and TRBJ1-6; D gene ambiguous. CDR3 length: 16 residues. Trimming removed 6 bases from V and 0 bases from J, with 15 bases in between. Germline loops: CDR1 DFQATT, CDR2 SNEGSKA (reference sequence). The CDR3 here is CSARWPVSSYNSPLHF. The CDR3 DNA is TGCAGTGCCAGATGGCCAGTCAGCTCCTATAATTCACCCCTCCACTTT.

V usage is TRBV6-5 and J usage is TRBJ2-1, with D perhaps TRBD2 (5 bases). The CDR3 length is 17 residues. Trimming pared 2 bases from V and 6 bases from J, leaving 20 bases between. From germline, CDR1 is MNHEY and CDR2 SVGAGI. The CDR3 nucleotides are TGTGCCAGCAGTTACACCGAGGGAAGTTTAAAGCCCAATGAGCAGTTCTTC. Translated, it gives CASSYTEGSLKPNEQFF.

The V gene is TRBV20-1, the J gene TRBJ2-7; no firm D call. V was shortened by 0 bases and J by 3 bases, with 9 bases between the two germline ends. This CDR3 region has 13 residues. Germline CDR1 and CDR2: DFQATT and SNEGSKA (reference sequence). The CDR3 DNA follows: TGCAGTGCTAGAGACGAGGTACGCTACGAGCAGTACTTC. This translates into CSARDEVRYEQYF.

This sequence joins TRBV2 and TRBJ1-5; unclear D gene. V was trimmed by 2 bases and J by 3 bases, leaving 8 bases between them. CDR1 SNHLY and CDR2 FYNNEI come from the germline V gene. The CDR3 covers 14 residues. CDR3 DNA: TGTGCCAGCAGTGAAAGGCGGGACAATCAGCCCCAGCATTTT. Translation gives CASSERRDNQPQHF.